The next 12 T cell receptor beta chains were all read from a single sample in a study of T cell responses to AZD1222 COVID-19 vaccine. Profiling relied on immunoSEQ multiplex PCR, and the TCRdb table lists in-frame clones only, not all of them. The table records 240,000 or so clones, more than 80% of them present only once. Source: peripheral blood, taken on day 0 of AZD1222 vaccination. The source of these receptors is an adult in good health.

V usage is TRBV6-2 or TRBV6-3 and J usage is TRBJ2-1; D is unresolved. CDR1 MNHEY and CDR2 SVGEGT come from the germline V gene. V was clipped by 6 bases and J by 0 bases, with 12 bases between them. CDR3 length equals 15 residues. CDR3 nucleotide sequence: TGTGCCAGCAGCCCCCCCGACTTCTCCTACAATGAGCAGTTCTTC. Protein: CASSPPDFSYNEQFF.

The V and J genes are TRBV7-3 and TRBJ2-3, with D unclear. CDR3 length: 13 amino acids. The V gene's germline CDR1 is SGHTA and CDR2 FQGTGA. V was cut by 5 bases and J by 7 bases, with 13 bases left in between. The CDR3 bases are TGTGCCAGCAGCCGCGACACTGGGAATACGCAGTATTTT. Residues: CASSRDTGNTQYF.

The genes are TRBV7-9 and TRBJ1-5; D is possibly TRBD1 (6 bases). Per germline, CDR1 SEHNR and CDR2 FQNEAQ (reference sequence). With 4 bases removed from V and 5 bases from J, the gap between germline ends came to 12 bases. The CDR3 has 14 amino acids. The CDR3 nucleotides read TGTGCCAGCAGCTACCTAAGGGGGGATCAGCCCCAGCATTTT. Its translation: CASSYLRGDQPQHF.

V is TRBV29-1 and J is TRBJ2-3, with unresolved D. The CDR3 covers 13 residues. Germline V gene sequence: CDR1 SQVTM, CDR2 ANQGSEA. Trimming took 3 bases from V and 4 from J, leaving 11 bases between them. The CDR3 region has the DNA TGCAGCGTTGATACTCCACGCTCAGATACGCAGTATTTT. The encoded protein is CSVDTPRSDTQYF.

V usage is TRBV27 and J usage is TRBJ1-6; D unresolved. Germline assignment: CDR1 MNHEY and CDR2 SMNVEV (reference sequence). The CDR3 covers 14 residues. Trimming took 3 bases from V and 7 from J, leaving 10 bases between them. The CDR3 DNA is TGTGCCAGCAGTTTTGAGACTTGGAATTCACCCCTCCACTTT. Protein: CASSFETWNSPLHF.

The CDR3 DNA reads TGTGCCAGCGGCGTGGCAGCTCCCAATTCACCCCTCCACTTT. Translation: CASGVAAPNSPLHF. The chain couples TRBV27 to TRBJ1-6, with no clear D. CDR1 is MNHEY and CDR2 is SMNVEV in the germline V gene (reference sequence). The CDR3 contains 14 residues. V shed 8 bases and J shed 7 bases, with 15 bases lying between them.

The chain links TRBV9 to TRBJ2-5; the match to TRBD2 covers 8 bases. V shed 0 bases and J 1 base; nucleotides not matched to a gene: 5. CDR1 and CDR2 (germline): SGDLS, YYNGEE. The CDR3 sequence is 16 residues long. CDR3 bases: TGTGCCAGCAGCGTAGCGGGCGGGAGGATCCAAGAGACCCAGTACTTC. It yields the protein CASSVAGGRIQETQYF.

The chain combines TRBV5-1 with TRBJ1-2, with 7 positions matching TRBD1. The CDR3 loop spans 15 amino acids. Germline V gives CDR1 SGHRS, CDR2 YFSETQ. V gave up 0 bases and J gave up 3 bases; unmatched junction bases: 5. The CDR3 DNA reads as TGCGCCAGCAGCTTGGCCAGAACAGGGGACTATGGCTACACCTTC. It is translated as CASSLARTGDYGYTF.

This rearrangement joins TRBV20-1 to TRBJ1-1; 7 bases align to TRBD1. The V segment lost 6 bases and the J segment 7 bases; nucleotides outside the gene matches: 5. CDR1 and CDR2 from the germline V gene are DFQATT and SNEGSKA (reference sequence). This CDR3 is 11 amino acids long. The CDR3 reads CSASGQNEAFF. CDR3 bases: TGCAGTGCCTCGGGACAGAATGAAGCTTTCTTT.

This chain uses TRBV3-1 (or the pseudogene TRBV3-2) with TRBJ1-1, with D perhaps TRBD1 (5 bases). Trimming pared 1 base from V and 0 bases from J, leaving 9 bases between. CDR3 length: 15 residues. Per the germline V gene, CDR1 is LGHDT and CDR2 is YNNKEL (reference sequence). For the CDR3, the DNA is TGTGCCAGCAGCCAAGGGGGGGTACTGAACACTGAAGCTTTCTTT. Translation gives CASSQGGVLNTEAFF.

The CDR3 reads CAISESQGGETQYF. The CDR3 region has the DNA TGTGCCATCAGTGAGTCCCAGGGGGGGGAGACCCAGTACTTC. This chain connects TRBV10-3 to TRBJ2-5; D tentatively reads TRBD1 or TRBD2 (7 bases each). Trimming pared 0 bases from V and 5 bases from J, leaving 10 bases between. Germline-derived CDR1 and CDR2 are ENHRY and SYGVKD. This CDR3 has 14 residues.

The chain carries TRBV27 and TRBJ1-2, with D possibly TRBD1 on 6 matching bases. The germline gives CDR1 MNHEY, CDR2 SMNVEV (reference sequence). This CDR3 is 15 amino acids long. V lost 0 bases, J lost 3 bases, and 11 bases lay in between. The CDR3 nucleotides read TGTGCCAGCAGTTTATCGAGGGGGGGGGACTATGGCTACACCTTC. This gives the protein CASSLSRGGDYGYTF.